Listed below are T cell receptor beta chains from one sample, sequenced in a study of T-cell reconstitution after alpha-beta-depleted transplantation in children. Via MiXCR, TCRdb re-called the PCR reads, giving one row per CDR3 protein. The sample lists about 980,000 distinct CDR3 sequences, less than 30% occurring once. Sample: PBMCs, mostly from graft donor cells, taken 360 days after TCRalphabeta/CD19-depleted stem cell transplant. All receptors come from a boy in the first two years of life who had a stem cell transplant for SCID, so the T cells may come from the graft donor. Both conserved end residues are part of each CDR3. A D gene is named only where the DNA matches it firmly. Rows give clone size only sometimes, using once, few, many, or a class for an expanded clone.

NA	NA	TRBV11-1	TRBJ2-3	TGTGTCAGCAGCCCGGACAGACTCTGGGCAGATACGCAGTATTTT	CVSSPDRLWADTQYF
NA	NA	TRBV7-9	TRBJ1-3	TGTGCCAGCAGCTTAATCGGGGTCCCCTCTGGAAACACCATATATTTT	CASSLIGVPSGNTIYF
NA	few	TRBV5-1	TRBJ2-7	TGCGCCAGCAGCTTGGCGCCGACAGCCTACGAGCAGTACTTC	CASSLAPTAYEQYF
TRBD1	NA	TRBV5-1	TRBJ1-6	TGCGCCAGCAGCGGGGACAGGGGATACAATTCACCCCTCCACTTT	CASSGDRGYNSPLHF
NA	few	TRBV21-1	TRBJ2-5	TGTGCCAGCAGCAAAATACAGGGGGCTTTAGAGACCCAGTACTTC	CASSKIQGALETQYF
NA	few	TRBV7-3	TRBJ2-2	TGTGCCAGCGGGCGGGCCTCGAACACCGGGGAGCTGTTTTTT	CASGRASNTGELFF
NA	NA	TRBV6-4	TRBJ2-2	TGTGCCAGCAGTGCATCCCCGGGCTCAGCCGGGGAGCTGTTTTTT	CASSASPGSAGELFF
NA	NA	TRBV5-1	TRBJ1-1	TGCGCCAGCAGCTTGGATGCCGGGAACCCGAACACTGAAGCTTTCTTT	CASSLDAGNPNTEAFF
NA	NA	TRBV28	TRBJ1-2	TGTGCCAGCAGTTTCACAGGGTATGCTAACTATGGCTACACCTTC	CASSFTGYANYGYTF
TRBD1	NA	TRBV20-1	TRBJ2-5	TGCAGTGCTACAACCGGGACAGAACAAGAGACCCAGTACTTC	CSATTGTEQETQYF
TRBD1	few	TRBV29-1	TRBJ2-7	TGCAGCGTTGCCTGGGGACAGGGAATCGACGAGCAGTACTTC	CSVAWGQGIDEQYF
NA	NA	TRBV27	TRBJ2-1	TGTGCCAGCAGTTTAGGCCTGACAGGCCCGAGCTCCTACAATGAGCAGTTCTTC	CASSLGLTGPSSYNEQFF
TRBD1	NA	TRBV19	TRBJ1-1	TGTGCCAGTAGTACGACAGGGACTGAAGCTTTCTTT	CASSTTGTEAFF
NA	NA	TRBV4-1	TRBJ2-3	TGCGCCAGCAGCCAAGAGGGGTTGACCCAACAGGTCGATACGCAGTATTTT	CASSQEGLTQQVDTQYF
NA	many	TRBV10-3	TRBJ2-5	TGTGCCATCAGGACATCGCTTAGTCAAGAGACCCAGTACTTC	CAIRTSLSQETQYF
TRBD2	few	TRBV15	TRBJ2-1	TGTGCCACCAGCAGAGGCGGGGGGGGATACAATGAGCAGTTCTTC	CATSRGGGGYNEQFF
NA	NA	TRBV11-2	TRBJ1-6	TGTGCCAGCAGCTTAGTTACTGGGGGAAGTTCACTTATTAATTCACCCCTCCACTTT	CASSLVTGGSSLINSPLHF
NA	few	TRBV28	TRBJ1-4	TGTGCCAGCAGTTTAACCCGGGCTAATGAAAAACTGTTTTTT	CASSLTRANEKLFF
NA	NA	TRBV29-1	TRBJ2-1	TGCAGCGTTGATGATGCGGCGGTCACTCCAAGGTTCTTC	CSVDDAAVTPRFF
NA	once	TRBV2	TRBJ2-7	TGTGCCAGCACCGCCCGTGGCACCGTTACTTCCTACGAGCAGTACTTC	CASTARGTVTSYEQYF
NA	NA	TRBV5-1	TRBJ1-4	TGCGCCAGCAGCTTACGGACCGGGCTCAATGAAAAACTGTTTTTT	CASSLRTGLNEKLFF
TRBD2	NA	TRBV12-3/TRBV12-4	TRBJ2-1	TGTGCCAGCAGCCGACTATTGCTAGCGGGGGATTATGAGCAGTTCTTC	CASSRLLLAGDYEQFF
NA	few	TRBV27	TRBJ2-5	TGTGCCAGCAGTCCCACCGGGCCCCGAGAGACCCAGTACTTC	CASSPTGPRETQYF
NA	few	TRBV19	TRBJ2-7	TGTGCCAGTAGTTCCTCCAACGAGCAGTACTTC	CASSSSNEQYF
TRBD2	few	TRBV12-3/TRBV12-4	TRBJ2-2	TGTGCCAGCAGTCCTTGGACTAGCAAGATCATCGGGGAGCTGTTTTTT	CASSPWTSKIIGELFF
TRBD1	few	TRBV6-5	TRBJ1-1	TGTGCCAGCGGGAGGGGGCAAGGCACTGAAGCTTTCTTT	CASGRGQGTEAFF
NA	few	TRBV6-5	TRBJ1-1	TGTGCCAGCAGTTACGGGGGGTCCACTGAAGCTTTCTTT	CASSYGGSTEAFF
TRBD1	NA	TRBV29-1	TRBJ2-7	TGCAGCGTTGAGAGGGACAGGGGAATATCCGAGCAGTACTTC	CSVERDRGISEQYF
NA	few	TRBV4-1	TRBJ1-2	TGCGCCAGCAGCCAAGATCTTGACCGGAACTATGGCTACACCTTC	CASSQDLDRNYGYTF
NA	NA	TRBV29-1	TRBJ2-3	TGCAGCGTTGGGCCGGCGGCAGATACGCAGTATTTT	CSVGPAADTQYF
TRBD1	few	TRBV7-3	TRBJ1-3	TGTGCCAGCAGCTTAATGGCAGGGGGAACTGGAAACACCATATATTTT	CASSLMAGGTGNTIYF
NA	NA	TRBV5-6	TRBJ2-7	TGTGCCAGCAGCTATTTCGACAGCTACGAGCAGTACTTC	CASSYFDSYEQYF
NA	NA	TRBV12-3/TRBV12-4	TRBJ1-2	TGTGCCAGCAGTCTCGGGAGTAGCTACACCTTC	CASSLGSSYTF
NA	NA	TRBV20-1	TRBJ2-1	TGCAGTGCCAGAAAGACCGGGACCCTGGCCAGGGACAATGAGCAGTTCTTC	CSARKTGTLARDNEQFF
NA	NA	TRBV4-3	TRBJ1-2	TGCGCCAGCAGCCAAAGTTTGACAGCCCATAACTATGGCTACACCTTC	CASSQSLTAHNYGYTF
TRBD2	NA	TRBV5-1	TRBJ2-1	TGCGCCAGCAGCCTCCCGGGACTAGCGGGGCCCTACAATGAGCAGTTCTTC	CASSLPGLAGPYNEQFF
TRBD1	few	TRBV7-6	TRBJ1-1	TGTGCCAGCAGCTTCCAGGGGGACACTGAAGCTTTCTTT	CASSFQGDTEAFF
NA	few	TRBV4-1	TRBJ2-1	TGCGCCAGCAGCCAAGATAATCGGGGGCTCTACAATGAGCAGTTCTTC	CASSQDNRGLYNEQFF
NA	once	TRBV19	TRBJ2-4	TGTGCCAGTAGTCCCGGGACTTCCCGAAAAGCCAAAAACATTCAGTACTTC	CASSPGTSRKAKNIQYF
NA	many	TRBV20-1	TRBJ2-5	TGCAGTGCTGAATGGGACACTCAAGAGACCCAGTACTTC	CSAEWDTQETQYF
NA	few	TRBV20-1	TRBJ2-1	TGCAGTGCTAGCCTCGGTAGTGTGTTCAATGAGCAGTTCTTC	CSASLGSVFNEQFF
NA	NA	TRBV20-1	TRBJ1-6	TGCAGTGCTGCGGACAGCGAGATGAGCTCCTATAATTCACCCCTCCACTTT	CSAADSEMSSYNSPLHF
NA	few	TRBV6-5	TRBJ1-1	TGTGCCAGCAGTTACGCATCTGAGCCTGGGCCAACTGAAGCTTTCTTT	CASSYASEPGPTEAFF
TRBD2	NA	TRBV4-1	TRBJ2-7	TGCGCCAGCAGCCAAGCCCGATGGGGTAGCGGGGTCGAGCAGTACTTC	CASSQARWGSGVEQYF
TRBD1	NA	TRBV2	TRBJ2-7	TGTGCCAGCAGTGGTTGGCAGGGACAGTACGAGCAGTACTTC	CASSGWQGQYEQYF
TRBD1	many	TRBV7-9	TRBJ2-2	TGTGCCAGCAGCTTAGCGGGGACAGGGAACACCGGGGAGCTGTTTTTT	CASSLAGTGNTGELFF
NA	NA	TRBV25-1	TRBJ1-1	TGTGCCAGCAGTGCGGGGCGTAGGGCTTTCTTT	CASSAGRRAFF
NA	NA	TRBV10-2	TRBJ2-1	TGCGCCAGCACCTACCGGGGGCCTGAGCAGTTCTTC	CASTYRGPEQFF